These T cell receptor beta chains were read from a single sample in a study of T cells in tuberculosis. Sequencing was performed with immunoSEQ multiplex PCR; in TCRdb, only in-frame clones are kept and a portion is missing. In the table there are roughly 34,000 clones, approximately 96% of which are singletons. The sequenced sample consisted of PBMCs. Receptor source: a donor aged 10 to 29 with latent tuberculosis or without tuberculosis infection. Both conserved end residues are part of each CDR3. The D gene is left open where the match is weak. The listing skips clone size in some rows; elsewhere it reads once, few, many or a size class.

TRBV2	.	TRBJ2-7	TRBD2	CASSGDYVYEQYF	TGTGCCAGCAGTGGGGACTACGTCTACGAGCAGTACTTC
TRBV5-1	.	TRBJ1-1	.	CASTPEEALNTEAFF	TGCGCCAGCACCCCAGAGGAGGCCCTCAACACTGAAGCTTTCTTT
TRBV5-1	.	TRBJ2-1	.	CASRQAPLYEQFF	TGCGCCAGCAGGCAAGCCCCCCTCTATGAGCAGTTCTTC
TRBV14	.	TRBJ2-7	TRBD1	CASGGQLYEQYF	TGTGCCAGCGGGGGACAGCTCTACGAGCAGTACTTC
TRBV11-1	.	TRBJ1-2	TRBD1	CASRWDSINYGYTF	TGTGCCAGCAGATGGGACAGTATCAACTATGGCTACACCTTC
TRBV5-1	.	TRBJ1-4	.	CASSLTGRDEKLFF	TGCGCCAGCAGCTTGACAGGGAGGGATGAAAAACTGTTTTTT
TRBV5-1	.	TRBJ1-1	TRBD1	CASSFGDRGPNTEAFF	TGCGCCAGCAGCTTCGGCGACAGGGGCCCCAACACTGAAGCTTTCTTT
TRBV7-3	.	TRBJ2-2	.	CASSSSGIQGAGELFF	TGTGCCAGCAGCTCATCAGGGATACAAGGCGCCGGGGAGCTGTTTTTT
TRBV2	.	TRBJ1-5	.	CASRYNSGQPQHF	TGTGCCAGCAGATACAACTCGGGTCAGCCCCAGCATTTT
TRBV28	.	TRBJ2-3	.	CASSLSTDTQYF	TGTGCCAGCAGTTTATCAACAGATACGCAGTATTTT
TRBV4-2	.	TRBJ1-2	.	CASSQGVAEGGYTF	TGTGCCAGCAGCCAAGGGGTTGCGGAGGGAGGCTACACCTTC
TRBV5-1	.	TRBJ2-2	TRBD1	CASSSQGALYTGELFF	TGCGCCAGCAGCTCACAGGGGGCGCTTTACACCGGGGAGCTGTTTTTT
TRBV6-5	.	TRBJ2-1	.	CASSYEGGQNEQFF	TGTGCCAGCAGTTATGAGGGGGGGCAAAATGAGCAGTTCTTC
TRBV5-1	.	TRBJ2-5	TRBD2	CASSSGAISGNQETQYF	TGCGCCAGCAGCTCGGGGGCGATTAGCGGGAACCAAGAGACCCAGTACTTC
TRBV6-6	.	TRBJ2-1	TRBD2	CASSLGLAGSNEQFF	TGTGCCAGCAGCCTCGGACTAGCGGGGTCGAATGAGCAGTTCTTC
TRBV25-1	.	TRBJ1-3	.	CASRRTDPGNTIYF	TGTGCCAGCAGGAGGACAGATCCCGGAAACACCATATATTTT
TRBV6-5	.	TRBJ1-2	TRBD1	CASSYRGQGAGYTF	TGTGCCAGCAGTTACCGAGGACAGGGGGCTGGCTACACCTTC
TRBV5-1	once	TRBJ2-7	TRBD2	CASSLVLAGNYEQYF	TGCGCCAGCAGCTTGGTACTAGCGGGAAACTACGAGCAGTACTTC
TRBV6-1	.	TRBJ2-2	.	CASSGDSETGELFF	TGTGCCAGCAGCGGGGACTCGGAGACCGGGGAGCTGTTTTTT
TRBV5-6	.	TRBJ1-1	.	CASSFDWDMNTEAFF	TGTGCCAGCAGCTTCGACTGGGACATGAACACTGAAGCTTTCTTT
TRBV30	.	TRBJ1-4	.	CAWSDDKTLNEKLFF	TGTGCCTGGAGTGACGACAAGACCTTAAATGAAAAACTGTTTTTT
TRBV19	.	TRBJ2-7	TRBD1	CASTPTGGPYEQYF	TGTGCCAGTACCCCGACAGGGGGACCCTACGAGCAGTACTTC
TRBV7-2	.	TRBJ2-7	TRBD1	CASSYDRGSYEQYF	TGTGCCAGCAGCTACGACAGGGGCTCCTACGAGCAGTACTTC
TRBV5-1	.	TRBJ2-3	.	CASGAPDTQYF	TGCGCCAGCGGGGCCCCAGATACGCAGTATTTT
TRBV6-1	.	TRBJ1-4	TRBD1	CASGIGRTGGEKLFF	TGTGCCAGCGGGATCGGACGGACAGGAGGTGAAAAACTGTTTTTT
TRBV7-7	once	TRBJ2-3	TRBD2	CASSLSASGSGDPDTQYF	TGTGCCAGCAGCTTGTCGGCTAGCGGGAGTGGGGATCCAGATACGCAGTATTTT
TRBV15	.	TRBJ1-1	.	CATSRQTGWTEAFF	TGTGCCACCAGCAGACAGACTGGTTGGACTGAAGCTTTCTTT
TRBV5-5	.	TRBJ2-7	TRBD2	CASSKMVAGGPYEQYF	TGTGCCAGCAGCAAGATGGTGGCGGGAGGGCCCTACGAGCAGTACTTC
TRBV6-8	.	TRBJ2-4	.	CASKGGITWAKNIQYF	TGTGCCAGCAAGGGCGGGATAACGTGGGCCAAAAACATTCAGTACTTC
TRBV30	.	TRBJ1-1	.	CAWRGEDTEAFF	TGTGCCTGGAGGGGGGAGGACACTGAAGCTTTCTTT
TRBV2	.	TRBJ1-3	.	CASSLPRSSGNTIYF	TGTGCCAGCAGCCTACCAAGGAGCTCTGGAAACACCATATATTTT
TRBV28	.	TRBJ1-2	.	CASSLAWLGYTF	TGTGCCAGCAGTTTGGCATGGCTTGGCTACACCTTC
TRBV29-1	.	TRBJ1-1	.	CSVAGRMNTEAFF	TGCAGCGTTGCAGGCAGGATGAACACTGAAGCTTTCTTT
TRBV28	.	TRBJ1-1	.	CASSPELNTEAFF	TGTGCCAGCAGTCCAGAATTGAACACTGAAGCTTTCTTT
TRBV4-1	once	TRBJ2-3	.	CASSQGLRGDTQYF	TGCGCCAGCAGCCAAGGACTCCGCGGAGATACGCAGTATTTT
TRBV18	.	TRBJ1-1	TRBD1	CASSLDRGDTEAFF	TGTGCCAGCTCGTTGGACAGGGGGGACACTGAAGCTTTCTTT
TRBV5-1	.	TRBJ2-5	TRBD2	CASSLGGTSGHLETQYF	TGCGCCAGCAGCTTGGGGGGGACTAGCGGACATTTAGAGACCCAGTACTTC
TRBV12-5	.	TRBJ2-2	.	CASKGSREANTGELFF	TGTGCTAGTAAAGGATCCCGGGAAGCGAACACCGGGGAGCTGTTTTTT
TRBV4-1	.	TRBJ2-2	.	CASSQQGGRQTNTGELFF	TGCGCCAGCAGCCAACAAGGGGGTCGACAAACGAACACCGGGGAGCTGTTTTTT
TRBV5-1	.	TRBJ1-1	TRBD1	CASSSQGAGTEAFF	TGCGCCAGCAGCTCACAGGGGGCAGGAACTGAAGCTTTCTTT